This is a list of T cell receptor beta chains from one sample in a study of CD8 T cell repertoires and HIV-1 epitope variants. Assay used: immunoSEQ multiplex PCR; TCRdb lists only in-frame clones, some missing. The data contain about 95,000 clones, roughly 81% of them singletons. Sequenced input: uncultured baseline CD8+ T cells from peripheral blood mononuclear cells (PBMCs). The receptors derive from a male donor with HIV. The CDR3 runs from the conserved cysteine through the conserved F or W. The D gene is left open where the match is weak. Only some rows state a clone size, as once, few, many or a class for expanded clones.

. . TRBJ2-2 TRBV28 TGTGCCAGCAGTCTATACCCCTTTCGGAAGGGCGGGGAGCTGTTTTTT CASSLYPFRKGGELFF
. . TRBJ1-3 TRBV2 TGTGCCAGCAGGAGGGGCTCTGGAAACACCATATATTTT CASRRGSGNTIYF
. once TRBJ2-7 TRBV21-1 TGTGCCAGCAACGGACAGGGGGGACACGAGCAGTACTTC CASNGQGGHEQYF
. . TRBJ2-3 TRBV6-5 TGTGCCAGCAGTTACGCAGGCACAGATACGCAGTATTTT CASSYAGTDTQYF
. . TRBJ1-2 TRBV30 TGTGCCTGGAGTGTACTCAAATTGGGGCTTGATGGCTACACCTTC CAWSVLKLGLDGYTF
. once TRBJ1-6 TRBV19 TGTGCCAGTAGTATAGATCTGGAGGATTCACCCCTCCACTTT CASSIDLEDSPLHF
. . TRBJ1-5 TRBV5-4 TGTGCCAGCAGCTTGTGGGGGGACGGGCAGCCCCAGCATTTT CASSLWGDGQPQHF
. . TRBJ2-3 TRBV19 TGTGCCAGTAGGAACCGGGACATAGAGCAAAACACAGATACGCAGTATTTT CASRNRDIEQNTDTQYF
. few TRBJ1-1 TRBV28 TGTGCCAGCAGGGAACCGGGAAAAGAAGCTTTCTTT CASREPGKEAFF
. . TRBJ1-2 TRBV2 TGTGCCAGCGTTGGGCAGGGACGCTATGGCTACACCTTC CASVGQGRYGYTF
. . TRBJ2-5 TRBV4-3 TGCGCCAGCAGCCAAGATGCGGAAGAGACCCAGTACTTC CASSQDAEETQYF
TRBD2 few TRBJ2-3 TRBV4-1 TGCGCCAGCAGCCAAGACCCCCCTAGCGGGACTAGCACAGATACGCAGTATTTT CASSQDPPSGTSTDTQYF
. . TRBJ2-2 TRBV10-1 TGCGCCAGCAGTGAATGGGAGACGAACACCGGGGAGCTGTTTTTT CASSEWETNTGELFF
. . TRBJ2-1 TRBV7-9 TGTGCCAGCAGCTTAGGCAGTCACAATGAGCAGTTCTTC CASSLGSHNEQFF
. . TRBJ2-7 TRBV7-8 TGTGCCAGCAGCTTAGGAGGGGGTAGCCACGAGCAGTACTTC CASSLGGGSHEQYF
. . TRBJ2-7 TRBV5-5 TGTGCCAGCGATACTGGACAGAGTTCCTACGAGCAGTACTTC CASDTGQSSYEQYF
. . TRBJ2-4 TRBV7-2 TGTGCCAGCAGCTTCCCAGCAAGAGCTACAGTAGCCAAAAACATTCAGTACTTC CASSFPARATVAKNIQYF
. few TRBJ2-1 TRBV15 TGTGCCACCAGCAGATTAGAGACTCGATGGGATGAGCAGTTCTTC CATSRLETRWDEQFF
. . TRBJ2-3 TRBV28 TGTGCCAGCAGTTTCCAGGGCCGAAGCACAGATACGCAGTATTTT CASSFQGRSTDTQYF
. . TRBJ1-5 TRBV7-6 TGTGCCAGCAGCTTACGGAGAAATCAGCCCCAGCATTTT CASSLRRNQPQHF
. . TRBJ2-1 TRBV18 TGTGCCAGCTCGCCGCCGGGGCCGAACAATGAGCAGTTCTTC CASSPPGPNNEQFF
. . TRBJ2-5 TRBV19 TGTGCCAGTAGTATAGTTACGGGGACAGAGACCCAGTACTTC CASSIVTGTETQYF
. . TRBJ2-7 TRBV18 TGTGCCAGCTCACTTCAGCAGACCTCCTACGAGCAGTACTTC CASSLQQTSYEQYF
. . TRBJ1-3 TRBV6-6 TGTGCCAGCAGTCCACAGGGCTCTGGAAACACCATATATTTT CASSPQGSGNTIYF
. . TRBJ1-4 TRBV18 TGTGCCAGCTCACCAGGTCGGGGCCTTAATGAAAAACTGTTTTTT CASSPGRGLNEKLFF
. . TRBJ2-1 TRBV5-1 TGCGCCAGCAGCTTGGTAACCGGATTCCCGGAGAAGTACAATGAGCAGTTCTTC CASSLVTGFPEKYNEQFF
TRBD2 . TRBJ2-3 TRBV7-6 TGTGCCAGCAGCTTAGTGGGGCCGGGGGGGACAGATACGCAGTATTTT CASSLVGPGGTDTQYF
. . TRBJ2-7 TRBV7-6 TGTGCCAGCAGCGTAACTGACACTACCTACGAGCAGTACTTC CASSVTDTTYEQYF
TRBD2 . TRBJ2-1 TRBV19 TGTGCCAGTAGTATTAACGGGGGGAGCTTAAATGAGCAGTTCTTC CASSINGGSLNEQFF
TRBD2 . TRBJ2-3 TRBV7-9 TGTGCCAGCAGCTCAACTAGCGGGGGCACAGATACGCAGTATTTT CASSSTSGGTDTQYF
. . TRBJ2-7 TRBV27 TGTGCCAGCAGGTCGCATTTGAGCGGGTACTCCTACGAGCAGTACTTC CASRSHLSGYSYEQYF
. . TRBJ2-7 TRBV29-1 TGCAGCGGGAGCCAGGGGACCTCAGCGGGGGAGCAGTACTTC CSGSQGTSAGEQYF
. . TRBJ1-1 TRBV10-2 TGCGCCAGCAGTGAACCCGACACTGAAGCTTTCTTT CASSEPDTEAFF
. . TRBJ2-7 TRBV19 TGTGCCAGTAGTATAGGGCAGGATTACGAGCAGTACTTC CASSIGQDYEQYF
. . TRBJ2-7 TRBV28 TGTGCCAGCAGTTTAGGGGACTTCCTCTTCTACGAGCAGTACTTC CASSLGDFLFYEQYF
. . TRBJ1-2 TRBV18 TGTGCCAGCTCACCAGATGGGACCGGGACTGGTGGCTACACCTTC CASSPDGTGTGGYTF
. . TRBJ2-3 TRBV7-2 TGTGCCAGCGCGGCATCAGATACGCAGTATTTT CASAASDTQYF
. . TRBJ1-1 TRBV7-9 TGTGCCAGCAGTTCCACACTGAACACTGAAGCTTTCTTT CASSSTLNTEAFF
TRBD1 once TRBJ2-3 TRBV10-3 TGTGCCATCAGTCGACAGGGCGAGGACACAGATACGCAGTATTTT CAISRQGEDTDTQYF
. . TRBJ2-3 TRBV12-5 TGTGCTAGTGGTTTGGACAGATCCACAGATACGCAGTATTTT CASGLDRSTDTQYF
TRBD1 few TRBJ1-2 TRBV7-2 TGTGCCAGCAGCTTGACTGGACAGGGAAACTATGGCTACACCTTC CASSLTGQGNYGYTF
TRBD2 . TRBJ2-5 TRBV6-5 TGTGCCAGCAGTTACTCCTGGACTAGCGCGCAAGAGACCCAGTACTTC CASSYSWTSAQETQYF
. few TRBJ1-1 TRBV27 TGTGCCAGCAGCAGGACCATGAACACTGAAGCTTTCTTT CASSRTMNTEAFF
. . TRBJ1-4 TRBV18 TGTGCCAGCTCACCCTATGGGACCGTCGGGGGTGAAAAACTGTTTTTT CASSPYGTVGGEKLFF
TRBD1 many TRBJ2-1 TRBV15 TGTGCCACCAGCATTACGACAGGGGTTGTGGACAATGAGCAGTTCTTC CATSITTGVVDNEQFF